These 15 T cell receptor beta chains were all obtained from the same sample, sequenced in a study of blood T cell repertoires in COVID-19. Some clones are missing from TCRdb's copy, which holds only in-frame ones; the method was immunoSEQ multiplex PCR. The sample records about 280,000 clones, roughly 89% being singletons. The sample was peripheral blood. The receptors come from a woman aged 40 to 50 who had recovered from COVID-19.

This clone is a singleton in its sample. The chain employs TRBV29-1 and TRBJ2-2, with 7 nucleotides matching TRBD1. The germline V gene encodes CDR1 SQVTM and CDR2 ANQGSEA. The CDR3 covers 14 residues. The J segment lost 1 base and the V segment lost 3 bases, leaving 2 bases of the junction unmatched. The CDR3, as DNA: TGCAGCGTTGAGAGACAGGGGAACACCGGGGAGCTGTTTTTT. As protein: CSVERQGNTGELFF.

This chain uses TRBV5-1 with TRBJ1-4, with D tentatively TRBD1 (5 bases). Per the germline V gene, CDR1 is SGHRS and CDR2 is YFSETQ. Trimming removed 0 bases from V and 3 bases from J, with 6 bases in between. CDR3 size: 14 residues. CDR3 sequence (DNA): TGCGCCAGCAGCTTGGACAGGCCTAATGAAAAACTGTTTTTT. Its protein is CASSLDRPNEKLFF.

The chain links TRBV20-1 to TRBJ2-1; 8 bases match TRBD1. The CDR3 is 15 amino acids. Trimming at V came to 3 bases and at J to 13 bases, leaving 17 bases not matched to a gene. Looked up from germline, CDR1 is DFQATT and CDR2 is SNEGSKA (reference sequence). The CDR3 bases are TGCAGTGCTAGTCAGCCAGGGGGCGTGGGTTTGACTCAGTTCTTC. Amino acid sequence: CSASQPGGVGLTQFF.

The rearrangement joins TRBV28 to TRBJ2-7; 7 bases agree with TRBD2. V trimming: 3 bases; J trimming: 6 bases; junction bases outside the gene matches: 2. The CDR3 has 12 amino acids. Germline CDR1 and CDR2: MDHEN and SYDVKM. CDR3 residues: CASSLWEGEQYF. The CDR3 coding sequence is TGTGCCAGCAGTTTGTGGGAGGGCGAGCAGTACTTC.

The genes are TRBV19 and TRBJ1-5; TRBD1 matches 12 bases. V shed 5 bases, J shed 6 bases, and the junction held 5 bases outside the gene matches. Germline assignment: CDR1 LNHDA and CDR2 SQIVND (reference sequence). The CDR3 is made up of 15 amino acids. The CDR3 DNA reads TGTGCCAGTAGTGCCGGGACAGGGGGCGGTCAGCCCCAGCATTTT. This codes for CASSAGTGGGQPQHF.

The gene calls are TRBV19 and TRBJ1-1; 12 bases are shared with TRBD1. The germline CDR1 and CDR2 sequences are LNHDA and SQIVND (reference sequence). There are 13 residues in the CDR3. The trim removed 6 bases at V and 11 bases at J, leaving 7 bases unmatched. CDR3 in amino acids: CASRGTGGAVAFF. CDR3 coding DNA: TGTGCCAGTAGGGGGACAGGGGGCGCGGTCGCTTTCTTT. The full variable domain, in which reference TRBV19 and TRBJ1-1 provide the parts outside the CDR3, is DGGITQSPKYLFRKEGQNVTLSCEQNLNHDAMYWYRQDPGQGLRLIYYSQIVNDFQKGDIAEGYSVSREKKESFPLTVTSAQKNPTAFYLCASRGTGGAVAFFGQGTRLTVV.

There are a few counts of this clone. The chain uses TRBV19 and TRBJ1-1; D perhaps matches TRBD1 (5 bases). This CDR3 is built from 12 residues. Germline V gene lookup returns CDR1 LNHDA and CDR2 SQIVND (reference sequence). V was shortened by 5 bases and J by 6 bases, with 10 bases between the two germline ends. In nucleotides, the CDR3 is TGTGCCAGTAGTTCGGGGGGATCTGAAGCTTTCTTT. Amino acids: CASSSGGSEAFF.

Here the CDR3 reads CASSLGPGVYNEQFF. In nucleotides, the CDR3 is TGTGCCAGCAGTCTTGGCCCAGGGGTGTACAATGAGCAGTTCTTC. The rearrangement uses TRBV6-5 and TRBJ2-1; perhaps TRBD1 as D (6 bases). V was cut by 5 bases and J by 4 bases, with 15 bases left in between. Looked up from germline, CDR1 is MNHEY and CDR2 is SVGAGI. This CDR3 is built from 15 residues.

This chain uses TRBV19 with TRBJ1-5; TRBD1 might be the D (5 bases). Germline V gene sequence: CDR1 LNHDA, CDR2 SQIVND (reference sequence). The CDR3 covers 14 residues. The V end was cut by 3 bases, the J end by 4 bases, with 10 bases between. CDR3 loop: CASSMAGPNQPQHF. The CDR3 bases are TGTGCCAGTAGTATGGCAGGGCCAAATCAGCCCCAGCATTTT.

This clone was observed a single time. This chain connects TRBV7-9 to TRBJ2-5, with TRBD2 matching 14 bases. Unmatched junction bases numbered 6, after V lost 5 bases and J lost 4 bases. Germline values: CDR1 SEHNR, CDR2 FQNEAQ (reference sequence). The CDR3 is 16 amino acids. DNA for the CDR3: TGTGCCAGCAGCCTGGGACTAGCGGGAGCGGGAGAGACCCAGTACTTC. It codes for CASSLGLAGAGETQYF.

The chain is built from TRBV2 and TRBJ2-2, with D maybe TRBD1 (6 bases). From germline, CDR1 is SNHLY and CDR2 FYNNEI. This CDR3 is built from 15 residues. V lost 6 bases and J lost 2, with 13 bases in between. The DNA for the CDR3 is TGTGCCAGCAGAACCGGGACAATAAACACCGGGGAGCTGTTTTTT. It translates to CASRTGTINTGELFF.

This clone was counted only a few times. The CDR3 DNA reads TGTGCCAGCAGCTTCGGACAGGGGAAGTTTTTGGGGCAGTACTTC. This sequence encodes CASSFGQGKFLGQYF. This chain uses TRBV13 with TRBJ2-7; 9 nucleotides align to TRBD1. Germline trimming cut 3 bases from V and 9 bases from J; bases unmatched to any gene: 12. The CDR3 contains 15 residues. The germline V gene encodes CDR1 PRHDT and CDR2 FYEKMQ (reference sequence).

This chain links TRBV11-2 with TRBJ1-6; the match to TRBD1 covers 7 bases. This CDR3 has 14 residues. V trimming: 4 bases; J trimming: 10 bases; junction bases outside the gene matches: 7. Germline V gene sequence: CDR1 SGHAT, CDR2 FQNNGV. The CDR3 DNA reads TGTGCCAGCAGCTCCTCAGGGGGAGGCTCACCCCTCCACTTT. Its translation: CASSSSGGGSPLHF.

J is TRBJ2-1 and V is TRBV7-3, with TRBD2 matching 14 bases. The trim removed 2 bases at V and 9 bases at J, leaving 6 bases unmatched. The length of the CDR3 is 16 residues. From germline, CDR1 is SGHTA and CDR2 FQGTGA. The chain's CDR3 is CASSLGDGLAGGEQFF. The CDR3 DNA reads TGTGCCAGCAGCTTAGGTGACGGACTAGCGGGAGGTGAGCAGTTCTTC.

The J gene is TRBJ1-2, the V gene TRBV12-1; the table calls TRBD1, which could not be checked here. TRBV12-1 is designated a pseudogene. The CDR3 contains 17 residues. The CDR3 nucleotides are TGTGCCAGCAGCCCCCCTGGCCCCCACACAGGGGGCGATGGCTACACCTTC. Residues: CASSPPGPHTGGDGYTF.